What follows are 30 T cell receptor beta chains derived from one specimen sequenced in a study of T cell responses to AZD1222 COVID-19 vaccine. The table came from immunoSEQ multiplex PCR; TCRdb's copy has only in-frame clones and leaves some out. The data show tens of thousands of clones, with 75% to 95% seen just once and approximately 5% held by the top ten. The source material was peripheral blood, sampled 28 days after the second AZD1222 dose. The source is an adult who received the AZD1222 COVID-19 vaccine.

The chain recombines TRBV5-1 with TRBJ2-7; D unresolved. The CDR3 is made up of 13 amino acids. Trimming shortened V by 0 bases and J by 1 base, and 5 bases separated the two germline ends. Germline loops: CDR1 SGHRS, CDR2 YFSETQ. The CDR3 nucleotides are TGCGCCAGCAGCTTGGCCGGATCCTACGAGCAGTACTTC. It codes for CASSLAGSYEQYF.

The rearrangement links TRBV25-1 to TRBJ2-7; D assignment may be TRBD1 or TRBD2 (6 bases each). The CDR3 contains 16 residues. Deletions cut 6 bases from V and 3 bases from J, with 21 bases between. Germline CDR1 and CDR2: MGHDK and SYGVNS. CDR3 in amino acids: CASRPPGPGADYEQYF. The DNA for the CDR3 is TGTGCCAGCAGGCCCCCCGGTCCGGGGGCAGACTACGAGCAGTACTTC.

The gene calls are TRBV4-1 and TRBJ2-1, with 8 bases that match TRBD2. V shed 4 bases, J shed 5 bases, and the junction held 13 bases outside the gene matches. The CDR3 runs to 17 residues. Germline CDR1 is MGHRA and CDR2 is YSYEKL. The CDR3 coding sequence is TGCGCCAGCAGCCTCTCCTTCCGGGGGGGCCAAAACAATGAGCAGTTCTTC. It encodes CASSLSFRGGQNNEQFF.

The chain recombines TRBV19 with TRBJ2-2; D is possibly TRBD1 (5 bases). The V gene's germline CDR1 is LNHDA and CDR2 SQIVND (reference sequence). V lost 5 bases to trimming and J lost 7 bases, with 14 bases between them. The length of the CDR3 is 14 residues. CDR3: CASSSGFVSGELFF. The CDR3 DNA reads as TGTGCCAGTAGTTCAGGGTTTGTCAGCGGGGAGCTGTTTTTT.

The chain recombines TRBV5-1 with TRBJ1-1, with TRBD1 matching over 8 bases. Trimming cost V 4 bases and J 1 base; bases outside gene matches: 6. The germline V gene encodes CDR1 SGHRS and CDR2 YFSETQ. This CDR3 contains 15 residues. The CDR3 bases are TGCGCCAGCAGCCCCCCCGGGACAGGGAACACTGAAGCTTTCTTT. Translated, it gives CASSPPGTGNTEAFF.

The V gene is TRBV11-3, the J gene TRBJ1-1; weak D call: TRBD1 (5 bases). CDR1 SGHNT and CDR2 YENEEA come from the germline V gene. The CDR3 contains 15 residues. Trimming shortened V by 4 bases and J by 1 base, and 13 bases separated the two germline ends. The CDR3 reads CASSSVQEPNTEAFF. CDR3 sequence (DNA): TGTGCCAGCAGCTCGGTACAGGAACCGAACACTGAAGCTTTCTTT. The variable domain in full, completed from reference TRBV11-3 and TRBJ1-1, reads EAGVVQSPRYKIIEKKQPVAFWCNPISGHNTLYWYLQNLGQGPELLIRYENEEAVDDSQLPKDRFSAERLKGVDSTLKIQPAELGDSAVYLCASSSVQEPNTEAFFGQGTRLTVV.

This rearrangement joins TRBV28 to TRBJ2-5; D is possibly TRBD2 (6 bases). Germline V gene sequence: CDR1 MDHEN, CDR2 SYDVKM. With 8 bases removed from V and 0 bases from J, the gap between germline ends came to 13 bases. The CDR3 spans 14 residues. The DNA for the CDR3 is TGTGCCAGCGCTGGGGCGGGGTACCAAGAGACCCAGTACTTC. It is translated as CASAGAGYQETQYF.

The CDR3 sequence is CASSLSIHGYTF. DNA for the CDR3: TGTGCCAGCAGTTTATCTATCCATGGCTACACCTTC. This sequence joins TRBV27 and TRBJ1-2; no firm D call. The V end lost 0 bases, the J end lost 6 bases, and 5 bases lay between the germline ends. The CDR3 is 12 residues long. Germline V CDR1 and CDR2: MNHEY, SMNVEV (reference sequence).

The CDR3 nucleotides read TGTGCCAGCAGCCAAACTACAGGGGCTACTAATGAAAAACTGTTTTTT. The encoded protein is CASSQTTGATNEKLFF. This sequence joins TRBV3-1 (or the pseudogene TRBV3-2) and TRBJ1-4; 7 nucleotides agree with TRBD1. CDR1 is LGHDT, CDR2 YNNKEL, per germline (reference sequence). This CDR3 contains 16 residues. The J segment lost 2 bases and the V segment lost 2 bases, leaving 5 bases of the junction unmatched.

In DNA form, the CDR3 reads TGCAGTGCTAGTTACGGGGTCAACAGCAATCAGCCCCAGCATTTT. Protein: CSASYGVNSNQPQHF. The chain combines TRBV20-1 with TRBJ1-5; D unclear. The CDR3 length is 15 residues. The ends were cut back, 3 bases at V and 1 base at J, with 13 bases in the middle. CDR1 is DFQATT and CDR2 is SNEGSKA in the germline V gene (reference sequence).

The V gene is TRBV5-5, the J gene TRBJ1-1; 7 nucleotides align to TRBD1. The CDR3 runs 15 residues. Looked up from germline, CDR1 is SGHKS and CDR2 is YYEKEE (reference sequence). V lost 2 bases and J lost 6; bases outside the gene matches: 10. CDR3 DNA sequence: TGTGCCAGCAGCTTTCAGACAGGGCTTTCCTCTGAAGCTTTCTTT. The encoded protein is CASSFQTGLSSEAFF.

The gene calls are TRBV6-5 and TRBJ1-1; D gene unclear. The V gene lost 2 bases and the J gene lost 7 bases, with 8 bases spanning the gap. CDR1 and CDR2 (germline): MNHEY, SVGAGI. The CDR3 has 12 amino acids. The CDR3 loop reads CASSYLRGEAFF. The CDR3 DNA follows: TGTGCCAGCAGTTACCTGCGGGGTGAAGCTTTCTTT.

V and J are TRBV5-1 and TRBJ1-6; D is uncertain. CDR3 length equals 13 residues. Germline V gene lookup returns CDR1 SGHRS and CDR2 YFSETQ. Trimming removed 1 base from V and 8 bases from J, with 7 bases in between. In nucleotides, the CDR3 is TGCGCCAGCAGCTTGATCATGGATTCACCCCTCCACTTT. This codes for CASSLIMDSPLHF.

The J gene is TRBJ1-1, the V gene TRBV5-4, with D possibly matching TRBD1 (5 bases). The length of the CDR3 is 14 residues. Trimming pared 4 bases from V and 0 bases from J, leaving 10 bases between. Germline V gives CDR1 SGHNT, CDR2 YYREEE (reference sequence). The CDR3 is CASSAGLMNTEAFF. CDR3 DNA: TGTGCCAGCAGCGCGGGACTGATGAACACTGAAGCTTTCTTT.

This chain's CDR3 is CATRTGGLYEQYF. CDR3 in DNA: TGTGCCACCCGGACAGGGGGCCTTTACGAGCAGTACTTC. The chain has TRBV12-3 or TRBV12-4 and TRBJ2-7, with 11 bases identical to TRBD1. After removal of 10 bases from V and 4 bases from J, the junction contained 6 bases not matched to a gene. The CDR3 has 13 amino acids.

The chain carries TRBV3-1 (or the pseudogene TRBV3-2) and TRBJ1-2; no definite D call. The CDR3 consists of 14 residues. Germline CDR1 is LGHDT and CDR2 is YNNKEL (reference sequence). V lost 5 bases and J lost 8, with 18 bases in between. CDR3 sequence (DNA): TGTGCCAGCAGCAACCTTAAGGGTCAGGAAGGCTACACCTTC. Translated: CASSNLKGQEGYTF.

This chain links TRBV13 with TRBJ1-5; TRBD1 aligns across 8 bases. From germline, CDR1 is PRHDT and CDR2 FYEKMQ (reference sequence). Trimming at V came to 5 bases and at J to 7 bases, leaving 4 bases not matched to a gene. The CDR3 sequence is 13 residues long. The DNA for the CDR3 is TGTGCCAGCAGCGTAGACAGGGGACAGCCCCAGCATTTT. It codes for CASSVDRGQPQHF. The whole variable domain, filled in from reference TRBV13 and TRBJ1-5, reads AAGVIQSPRHLIKEKRETATLKCYPIPRHDTVYWYQQGPGQDPQFLISFYEKMQSDKGSIPDRFSAQQFSDYHSELNMSSLELGDSALYFCASSVDRGQPQHFGDGTRLSIL.

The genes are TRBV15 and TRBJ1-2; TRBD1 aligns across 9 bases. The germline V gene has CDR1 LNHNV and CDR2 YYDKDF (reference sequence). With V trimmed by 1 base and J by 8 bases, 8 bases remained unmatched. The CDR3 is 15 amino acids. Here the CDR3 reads CATSRGDREGSGYTF. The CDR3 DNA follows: TGTGCCACCAGCAGAGGGGACAGGGAGGGATCCGGCTACACCTTC.

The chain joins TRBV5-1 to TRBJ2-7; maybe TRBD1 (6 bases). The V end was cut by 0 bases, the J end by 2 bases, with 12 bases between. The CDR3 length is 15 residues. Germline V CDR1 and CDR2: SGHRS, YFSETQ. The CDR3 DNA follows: TGCGCCAGCAGCTTGGTACAGGGTGGCCCCTACGAGCAGTACTTC. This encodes CASSLVQGGPYEQYF.

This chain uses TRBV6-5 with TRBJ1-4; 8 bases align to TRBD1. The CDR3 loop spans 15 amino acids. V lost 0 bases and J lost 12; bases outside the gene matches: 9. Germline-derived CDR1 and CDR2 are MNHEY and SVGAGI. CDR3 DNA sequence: TGTGCCAGCAGTTACTCCCCCCCCCAGGGGGCTGAACTGTTTTTT. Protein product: CASSYSPPQGAELFF.

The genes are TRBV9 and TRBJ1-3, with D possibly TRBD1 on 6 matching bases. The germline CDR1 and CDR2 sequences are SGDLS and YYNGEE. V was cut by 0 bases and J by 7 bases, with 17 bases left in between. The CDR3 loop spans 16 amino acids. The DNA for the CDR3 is TGTGCCAGCAGCGTAGATGCAGGGGTTTCTAGGAACACCATATATTTT. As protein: CASSVDAGVSRNTIYF.

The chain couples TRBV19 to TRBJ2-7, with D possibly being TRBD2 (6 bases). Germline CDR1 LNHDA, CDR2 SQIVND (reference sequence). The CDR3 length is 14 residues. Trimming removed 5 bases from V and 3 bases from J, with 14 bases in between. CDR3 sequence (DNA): TGTGCCAGTAGTCTGCGGCGGGGAGACTACGAGCAGTACTTC. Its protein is CASSLRRGDYEQYF.

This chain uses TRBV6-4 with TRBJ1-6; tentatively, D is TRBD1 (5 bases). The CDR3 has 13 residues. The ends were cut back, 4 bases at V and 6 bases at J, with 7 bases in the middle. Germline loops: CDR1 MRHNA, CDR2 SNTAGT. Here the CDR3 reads CASSADSNSPLHF. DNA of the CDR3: TGTGCCAGCAGTGCCGACAGTAATTCACCCCTCCACTTT.

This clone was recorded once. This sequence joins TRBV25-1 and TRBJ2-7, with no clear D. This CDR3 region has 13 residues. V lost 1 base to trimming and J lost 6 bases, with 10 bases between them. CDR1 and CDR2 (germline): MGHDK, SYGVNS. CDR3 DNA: TGTGCCAGCAGTGAATCGATGCCGGGCGAGCAGTACTTC. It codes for CASSESMPGEQYF.

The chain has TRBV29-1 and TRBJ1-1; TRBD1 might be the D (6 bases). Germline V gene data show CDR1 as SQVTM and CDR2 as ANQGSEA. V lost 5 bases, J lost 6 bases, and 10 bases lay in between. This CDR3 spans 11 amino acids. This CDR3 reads CSVYRVPEAFF. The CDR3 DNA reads TGCAGCGTTTACAGGGTCCCTGAAGCTTTCTTT.

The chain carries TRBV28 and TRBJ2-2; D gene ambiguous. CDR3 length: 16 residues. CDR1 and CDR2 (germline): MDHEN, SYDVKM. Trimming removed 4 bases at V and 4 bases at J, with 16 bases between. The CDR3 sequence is CASSSYHGRLTGELFF. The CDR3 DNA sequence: TGTGCCAGCAGTTCTTACCACGGCAGACTCACCGGGGAGCTGTTTTTT.

The CDR3 DNA reads as TGTGCCATCAGTGAATCCGCCTCTGGCAATCAGCCCCAGCATTTT. Protein: CAISESASGNQPQHF. J is TRBJ1-5 and V is TRBV10-3, with D hard to call. Trimming left V 3 bases short and J 2 bases short, with 11 bases between. The CDR3 contains 15 residues. Germline CDR1 ENHRY, CDR2 SYGVKD.

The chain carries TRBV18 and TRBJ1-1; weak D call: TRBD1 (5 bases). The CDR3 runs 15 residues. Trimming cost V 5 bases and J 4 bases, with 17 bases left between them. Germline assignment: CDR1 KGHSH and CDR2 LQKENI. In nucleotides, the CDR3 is TGTGCCAGCTCATCAGGGAACGGTTGGAGCACTGAAGCTTTCTTT. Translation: CASSSGNGWSTEAFF.

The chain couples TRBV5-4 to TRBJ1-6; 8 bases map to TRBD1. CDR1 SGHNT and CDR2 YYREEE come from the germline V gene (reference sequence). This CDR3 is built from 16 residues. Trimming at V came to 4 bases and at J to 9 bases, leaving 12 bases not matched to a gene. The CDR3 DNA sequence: TGTGCCAGCAGCCCGAGGACAGGGTCCGGTGCTTCACCCCTCCACTTT. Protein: CASSPRTGSGASPLHF.

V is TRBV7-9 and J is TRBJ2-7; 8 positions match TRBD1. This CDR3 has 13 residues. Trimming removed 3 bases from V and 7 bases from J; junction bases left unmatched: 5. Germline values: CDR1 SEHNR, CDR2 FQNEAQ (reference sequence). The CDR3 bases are TGTGCCAGCAGCTTCCAGGGGGCAAGAGAGCAGTACTTC. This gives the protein CASSFQGAREQYF.